This T cell receptor (beta chain) was captured in a study of a mutant IDH1 vaccine in newly diagnosed glioma. The time point: baseline, week 1 (first vaccination visit). Indicated treatment: pre-vaccination baseline after standard-of-care therapy. Trimming took off 7 bases at V and 3 bases at J, with 13 bases between the two ends. Germline loops: CDR1 SGHNT, CDR2 YYREEE (reference sequence). The CDR3 has 13 amino acids. Libraries were prepared by immunoSEQ multiplex PCR; TCRdb keeps only in-frame clonotypes and omits some of them. The sample lists fewer than 100,000 clones, approximately 90% seen once, with 0.56% in the top ten.

V gene TRBV5-4 combines with J gene TRBJ1-2; the D gene is possibly TRBD1 (5 bases). This sequence originates from a woman between 45 and 60 years old with glioma. The material was PBMCs, obtained from a glioma patient treated with radiotherapy, temozolomide or both. The CDR3 DNA reads as TGTGCCAGCTGGGGGGAGGGAGACTATGGCTACACCTTC. Translated: CASWGEGDYGYTF.